The rows below give T cell receptor beta chains drawn from one sample of a study of cytotoxic CD8 clonotypes in ibrutinib-treated CLL. Assay: immunoSEQ multiplex PCR; the TCRdb copy retains only in-frame clones and omits some. The sample yields some 84,000 clones, 86% seen once. The sample was PBMCs, taken before ibrutinib treatment. The receptors come from a human donor with chronic lymphocytic leukemia. Both conserved end residues are part of each CDR3. A D gene is named only where the DNA matches it firmly. Where a row states a size, it is once, few, many or the class of an expanded clone; other rows omit it.

d_call	clone_size	v_call	cdr3_length	j_call	cdr3_aa	cdr3_nt
NA	NA	TRBV19	15	TRBJ2-7	CATRPPLARGYEQYF	TGTGCCACCCGACCCCCGCTAGCGAGGGGCTACGAGCAGTACTTC
NA	NA	TRBV4-3	16	TRBJ2-3	CASSQDSASGTDTQYF	TGCGCCAGCAGCCAAGATTCGGCTAGCGGCACAGATACGCAGTATTTT
NA	NA	TRBV11-2	16	TRBJ2-3	CASSPNGQILFGTQYF	TGTGCCAGCAGCCCTAACGGACAGATTCTTTTCGGTACGCAGTATTTT
TRBD1	once	TRBV14	15	TRBJ2-2	CASSSGTGYTGELFF	TGTGCCAGCAGTTCCGGGACAGGGTACACCGGGGAGCTGTTTTTT
NA	NA	TRBV29-1	13	TRBJ1-2	CSVEPTANYGYTF	TGCAGCGTTGAACCGACAGCTAACTATGGCTACACCTTC
NA	NA	TRBV7-2	13	TRBJ1-2	CASSSTSLTGYTF	TGTGCCAGCAGCTCGACTTCATTGACCGGCTACACCTTC
TRBD2	NA	TRBV7-9	13	TRBJ2-3	CASSQAGAYTQYF	TGTGCCAGCAGCCAAGCGGGAGCATATACGCAGTATTTT
TRBD2	NA	TRBV6-4	14	TRBJ2-1	CATGLAGGANEQFF	TGTGCCACCGGACTAGCGGGAGGCGCTAATGAGCAGTTCTTC
TRBD1	NA	TRBV6-6	15	TRBJ2-7	CASTLGTGGLYEQYF	TGTGCCAGCACCTTAGGGACAGGGGGCTTATACGAGCAGTACTTC
NA	NA	TRBV7-9	12	TRBJ2-1	CASSRSVGEQFF	TGTGCCAGCAGCCGATCGGTGGGTGAGCAGTTCTTC
NA	NA	TRBV5-6	14	TRBJ1-2	CASSVGTPNYGYTF	TGTGCCAGCAGCGTCGGGACCCCTAACTATGGCTACACCTTC
NA	NA	TRBV27	14	TRBJ2-7	CASSLWTGAYEQYF	TGTGCCAGCAGTTTATGGACTGGGGCCTACGAGCAGTACTTC
NA	NA	TRBV30	13	TRBJ1-2	CAWSVHLGYGYTF	TGTGCCTGGAGTGTACACTTGGGCTACGGCTACACCTTC
TRBD2	NA	TRBV5-1	16	TRBJ2-1	CASSLGGTSAYNEQFF	TGCGCCAGCAGCTTGGGGGGGACTAGCGCCTACAATGAGCAGTTCTTC
TRBD1	NA	TRBV6-1	13	TRBJ2-1	CASSATGYNEQFF	TGTGCCAGCAGTGCGACAGGGTACAATGAGCAGTTCTTC
NA	NA	TRBV15	15	TRBJ2-1	CATSSAQGWDNEQFF	TGTGCCACCAGCAGCGCACAAGGTTGGGACAATGAGCAGTTCTTC
NA	NA	TRBV4-2	14	TRBJ1-4	CASSTTGINEKLFF	TGTGCCAGCTCAACTACAGGAATTAATGAAAAACTGTTTTTT
TRBD1	few	TRBV10-2	15	TRBJ1-1	CASSRDRSSNTEAFF	TGCGCCAGCAGCCGGGACAGGTCCTCGAACACTGAAGCTTTCTTT
NA	NA	TRBV30	14	TRBJ2-7	CAWSLGGAPYEQYF	TGTGCCTGGAGTTTGGGGGGCGCCCCCTACGAGCAGTACTTC
NA	few	TRBV1	15	TRBJ2-7	CTSSVRRGPGHEQYF	TGCACCAGCAGCGTCCGCAGGGGGCCAGGCCACGAGCAGTACTTC
NA	NA	TRBV7-9	15	TRBJ1-1	CASSLMQATSAEAFF	TGTGCCAGCAGCTTAATGCAGGCCACGTCGGCTGAAGCTTTCTTT
NA	NA	TRBV19	14	TRBJ2-3	CASSITGNTDTQYF	TGTGCCAGTAGTATCACGGGAAACACAGATACGCAGTATTTT
TRBD1	NA	TRBV28	15	TRBJ2-1	CASSPGTGAYNEQFF	TGTGCCAGCAGTCCCGGGACAGGCGCCTACAATGAGCAGTTCTTC
TRBD2	NA	TRBV7-6	16	TRBJ2-7	CASSLDEREASHEQYF	TGTGCCAGCAGCTTAGACGAGCGGGAGGCTAGCCACGAGCAGTACTTC
NA	NA	TRBV28	17	TRBJ2-7	CASSPPLSRRGTYEQYF	TGTGCCAGCAGTCCTCCACTTAGTAGGAGGGGGACCTACGAGCAGTACTTC
TRBD1	NA	TRBV19	16	TRBJ2-5	CASSIDWDRTQETQYF	TGTGCCAGTAGTATAGATTGGGACAGAACGCAAGAGACCCAGTACTTC
TRBD2	NA	TRBV27	14	TRBJ2-1	CASSLWEGGHEQFF	TGTGCCAGCAGTTTATGGGAGGGTGGCCATGAGCAGTTCTTC
NA	NA	TRBV30	13	TRBJ1-2	CAWSFQGSYGYTF	TGTGCCTGGAGTTTTCAGGGCAGCTATGGCTACACCTTC
NA	NA	TRBV6-6	15	TRBJ2-3	CASSFQAARTDTQYF	TGTGCCAGCTCCTTCCAAGCGGCACGCACAGATACGCAGTATTTT
TRBD1	NA	TRBV29-1	13	TRBJ2-1	CSATGTEGNEQFF	TGCAGCGCCACCGGGACAGAGGGGAATGAGCAGTTCTTC
NA	once	TRBV27	15	TRBJ1-4	CASTKKGGHNEKLFF	TGTGCCAGCACCAAAAAGGGGGGACACAATGAAAAACTGTTTTTT
NA	NA	TRBV7-3	15	TRBJ2-5	CASSPEPRTGETQYF	TGTGCCAGCAGCCCCGAACCTAGGACGGGCGAGACCCAGTACTTC
NA	NA	TRBV28	12	TRBJ2-7	CASSSDSYEQYF	TGTGCCAGCAGTTCGGATTCCTACGAGCAGTACTTC
TRBD2	NA	TRBV13	14	TRBJ2-7	CASNSGRSSYEQYF	TGTGCCAGCAATAGCGGGAGGAGCTCCTACGAGCAGTACTTC
NA	NA	TRBV5-6	14	TRBJ2-2	CASSWTTNTGELFF	TGTGCCAGCAGCTGGACTACGAACACCGGGGAGCTGTTTTTT
TRBD2	NA	TRBV5-1	15	TRBJ2-7	CASSRGLSVPYEQYF	TGCGCCAGCAGCCGGGGACTATCCGTCCCCTACGAGCAGTACTTC
NA	NA	TRBV6-4	15	TRBJ1-1	CASREYPRGNTEAFF	TGTGCCAGCAGAGAATATCCTCGAGGGAACACTGAAGCTTTCTTT
NA	NA	TRBV11-3	16	TRBJ1-2	CASSFGAARINYGYTF	TGTGCCAGCAGCTTTGGGGCAGCCCGAATTAACTATGGCTACACCTTC
TRBD2	NA	TRBV7-2	16	TRBJ2-5	CASSSGASGIPETQYF	TGTGCCAGCAGCTCGGGGGCTAGCGGGATCCCAGAGACCCAGTACTTC
NA	once	TRBV5-1	13	TRBJ2-5	CASRRSPQETQYF	TGCGCCAGCAGGCGGAGCCCCCAAGAGACCCAGTACTTC
TRBD2	NA	TRBV9	17	TRBJ2-1	CASSVTWSGRDGDEQFF	TGTGCCAGCAGCGTAACGTGGTCCGGGAGGGACGGGGATGAGCAGTTCTTC
NA	NA	TRBV27	15	TRBJ2-5	CASSFGGQLQETQYF	TGTGCCAGCAGTTTCGGGGGCCAGCTTCAAGAGACCCAGTACTTC
NA	NA	TRBV27	14	TRBJ2-3	CASKPIDRTGTQYF	TGTGCCAGCAAGCCAATAGACAGGACGGGTACGCAGTATTTT
NA	NA	TRBV7-9	14	TRBJ2-7	CASSTRGRDYEQYF	TGTGCCAGCAGCACACGCGGCAGGGACTACGAGCAGTACTTC
TRBD1	NA	TRBV29-1	15	TRBJ1-4	CSVGQMTGGHEKLFF	TGCAGCGTTGGACAAATGACAGGGGGCCATGAAAAACTGTTTTTT
TRBD1	NA	TRBV5-1	14	TRBJ1-1	CASSLYTGETEAFF	TGCGCCAGCAGCTTGTATACAGGGGAGACTGAAGCTTTCTTT
NA	NA	TRBV27	13	TRBJ1-2	CASSLVKDGRNTF	TGTGCCAGCAGTCTCGTAAAGGACGGTCGAAACACCTTC
TRBD2	NA	TRBV11-2	16	TRBJ2-1	CASRPLWGRAYNEQFF	TGTGCCAGCAGACCCCTGTGGGGGAGGGCCTACAATGAGCAGTTCTTC
NA	NA	TRBV9	13	TRBJ2-1	CASSVEPGSEQFF	TGTGCCAGCAGCGTAGAGCCGGGGAGTGAGCAGTTCTTC
NA	NA	TRBV7-3	14	TRBJ1-1	CASSLAAGNTEAFF	TGTGCCAGCAGCTTAGCGGCGGGGAACACTGAAGCTTTCTTT
NA	NA	TRBV28	17	TRBJ2-7	CASSLSLFGRRADEQYF	TGTGCCAGCAGTTTATCCCTGTTTGGTAGGAGGGCCGACGAGCAGTACTTC
NA	NA	TRBV28	16	TRBJ2-7	CASSFTPGKYSYEQYF	TGTGCCAGCAGTTTCACACCCGGGAAATACTCCTACGAGCAGTACTTC